This TCR beta chain was documented in a study of blood T cell repertoires in COVID-19. Study summary: T cells, B-cell-depleted T cells, or PBMCs provided the cDNA or gDNA that served as material.

Clones were read by immunoSEQ multiplex PCR, and TCRdb kept only the in-frame ones, dropping some. The data contain about 200,000 clones, 75% to 95% of them singletons. The sample was peripheral blood. This clonotype was obtained from a man aged 50 to 59 with acute or convalescent COVID-19.

The CDR3 DNA sequence: TGCGCCAGCAGTCCCGGGACTAGCGGGAGACGGGCAGATACGCAGTATTTT. It yields the protein CASSPGTSGRRADTQYF. The genes are TRBV10-1 and TRBJ2-3; 14 bases fit TRBD2. CDR1 and CDR2 from the germline V gene are WNHNN and SYGVQD (reference sequence). The CDR3 covers 17 residues. With 5 bases clipped from V and 4 bases from J, the junction kept 8 bases outside the gene matches.